The 18 T cell receptor beta chains below were found in one sample sequenced in a study of tumor-infiltrating lymphocytes in primary liver carcinoma. The researchers produced TCR beta cDNA from 450 to 600 ng total RNA with a constant-region primer. What produced the TCR beta libraries was three nested multiplex PCR rounds using slightly modified ARM-PCR. TRBV1-TRBV30 forward and Cbeta reverse primers drove the first two approximately 10-cycle rounds. TCRdb re-analysed the multiplex PCR reads in MiXCR, keeping a single row per CDR3 protein. In the table there are approximately 300,000 distinct CDR3 sequences, roughly two thirds of which are singletons. Germline DNA was extracted too, while blood RNA derived from unsorted whole blood. The sequencing sample was made of peripheral blood. Receptors were obtained from a man aged 40-49 years with primary liver carcinoma and hepatitis B virus infection.

The chain is built from TRBV14 and TRBJ2-3; D is perhaps TRBD1 or TRBD2 (6 bases each). V was clipped by 4 bases and J by 5 bases, with 19 bases between them. In germline, CDR1 is SGHDN, CDR2 FVKESK. CDR3 length: 16 amino acids. DNA for the CDR3: TGTGCCAGCAGCCTAGGGCGGAACGGAGGGGGAGATACGCAGTATTTT. As protein: CASSLGRNGGGDTQYF.

This clonotype was counted many times. This sequence joins TRBV6-2 or TRBV6-3 and TRBJ2-7, with D possibly being TRBD1 (6 bases). Trimming cost V 2 bases and J 3 bases, with 14 bases left between them. CDR3 size: 15 residues. The V gene's germline CDR1 is MNHEY and CDR2 SVGEGT. The CDR3 nucleotides are TGTGCCAGCAGTTACGGGGGCTTTGGATTCTACGAGCAGTACTTC. Translating it yields CASSYGGFGFYEQYF.

On this clonotype itself: One end of the junction does not line up with germline, which may come from a read error. V gene TRBV5-6 combines with J gene TRBJ2-2; 14 bases line up with TRBD2. Germline V gene data show CDR1 as SGHDT and CDR2 as YYEEEE. CDR3 size: 18 residues. CDR3 bases: TGTGCCAACAGCCAGGGACTAGCGGGAGTTGTCGGCGCCGGGGAGCTGTTTTTT. Its translation is CANSQGLAGVVGAGELFF.

In this sample, this clonotype is medium-sized. The CDR3 spells CASSLVGDTEAFF. The CDR3 DNA is TGTGCCAGCAGCTTGGTTGGGGACACTGAAGCTTTCTTT. The chain has TRBV11-1 and TRBJ1-1; D is unresolved. This CDR3 has 13 residues. The germline CDR1 and CDR2 sequences are SGHAT and FQDESV (reference sequence). The germline V and J ends were trimmed by 3 bases and 3 bases, with 8 bases remaining between them.

The chain combines TRBV11-1 with TRBJ2-1, with unresolved D. Deletions cut 7 bases from V and 0 bases from J, with 13 bases between. The CDR3 has 15 amino acids. Germline loops: CDR1 SGHAT, CDR2 FQDESV (reference sequence). CDR3 nucleotides: TGTGCCAGCACCTCCTCTGTCCTCTCCTACAATGAGCAGTTCTTC. Translation gives CASTSSVLSYNEQFF.

Remarks on this clonotype: With a much larger clone just one base away, this may be a read error. The chain recombines TRBV11-2 with TRBJ2-1; no reliable D call. The germline gives CDR1 SGHAT, CDR2 FQNNGV. Trimming cost V 6 bases and J 9 bases, with 12 bases left between them. The CDR3 spans 12 residues. The CDR3 nucleotides read TGTGCCAGCAGGGGTGGACGGAGTGAGCAGTTCTTC. Amino acid sequence: CASRGGRSEQFF.

The V and J genes are TRBV7-8 and TRBJ1-2; D is uncertain. In germline, CDR1 is SGHVS, CDR2 FQNEAQ. The length of the CDR3 is 14 residues. The germline V and J ends were trimmed by 2 bases and 6 bases, with 13 bases remaining between them. CDR3 loop: CASSLIASDDGYTF. The CDR3 region has the DNA TGTGCCAGCAGCTTAATAGCGTCAGACGATGGCTACACCTTC. The variable domain in full, with the rest retrieved from reference TRBV7-8 and TRBJ1-2, is GAGVSQSPRYKVAKRGQDVALRCDPISGHVSLFWYQQALGQGPEFLTYFQNEAQLDKSGLPSDRFFAERPEGSVSTLKIQRTQQEDSAVYLCASSLIASDDGYTFGSGTRLTVV.

The chain recombines TRBV29-1 with TRBJ1-1, with D possibly being TRBD1 (6 bases). This CDR3 contains 14 residues. Germline CDR1 reads SQVTM; CDR2 reads ANQGSEA. Trimming shortened V by 7 bases and J by 3 bases, and 18 bases separated the two germline ends. The DNA of the CDR3 is TGCAGCGGCCGCCAGGAGGGGGAGGACACTGAAGCTTTCTTT. Its protein is CSGRQEGEDTEAFF.

Concerning this clonotype itself: The CDR3 does not close with the conserved phenylalanine or tryptophan, likely indicating a read error. The chain has TRBV5-6 and TRBJ2-1; tentative D call: TRBD2 (7 bases). V was cut by 3 bases and J by 9 bases, with 13 bases left in between. The CDR3 runs 13 residues. Germline V gene data show CDR1 as SGHDT and CDR2 as YYEEEE. The CDR3 DNA sequence: TGTGCCAGCAGCTGGGGGGGCGGAACTGAGCAGTTCTTA. It translates to CASSWGGGTEQFL.

Notes on this clonotype: One end of the junction is discordant with germline, which a read error may explain. The chain carries TRBV11-2 and TRBJ2-7; no clear D gene. This CDR3 is 12 amino acids long. Germline loops: CDR1 SGHAT, CDR2 FQNNGV. CDR3 DNA: TGTGTCAGCAGCCCCCTTCCGGGCGAGCAGTACTTC. This encodes CVSSPLPGEQYF.

Notes on this clonotype: Given a much more abundant clone one base away, this may be a read error. This chain connects TRBV6-5 to TRBJ2-1; no firm D call. CDR1 and CDR2 (germline): MNHEY, SVGAGI. V gave up 8 bases and J gave up 4 bases, with 18 bases separating them. CDR3 size: 15 residues. CDR3: CASGRTGSLYNEQFF. The CDR3 DNA reads TGTGCCAGCGGCCGAACTGGATCCCTGTACAATGAGCAGTTCTTC.

This clonotype came up once. The V call is TRBV12-3 or TRBV12-4, the J call TRBJ2-7, with TRBD2 matching 9 bases. The length of the CDR3 is 14 residues. Trimming at V came to 2 bases and at J to 5 bases, leaving 4 bases not matched to a gene. The CDR3 nucleotides read TGTGCCAGCAGTTTAAGGGGACTAGCTCACGAGCAGTACTTC. Protein: CASSLRGLAHEQYF.

This clonotype has at least ten counts. This rearrangement joins TRBV4-3 to TRBJ2-7, with a tentative D call TRBD2 (6 bases). The germline V gene has CDR1 LGHNA and CDR2 YSLEER. The V gene lost 2 bases and the J gene lost 6 bases, with 11 bases spanning the gap. This CDR3 is built from 13 residues. CDR3 DNA sequence: TGCGCCAGCAGCCAACCGGGAGAGTCCGAGCAGTACTTC. Protein sequence: CASSQPGESEQYF.

Remarks on this clonotype: One end of the junction fails to match germline, which may point to a read error. V and J are TRBV5-1 and TRBJ2-2; TRBD2 might be the D (6 bases). This CDR3 is built from 14 residues. CDR1 is SGHRS and CDR2 is YFSETQ in the germline V gene. The CDR3 loop is CASKVGGATGELLF. The CDR3 region has the DNA TGCGCCAGCAAAGTGGGAGGAGCCACCGGGGAGCTGCTTTTT.

A word on this clonotype: A much larger clonotype is one base distant, so this may be a read error. This likely comes from a read error, as the CDR3 has no conserved phenylalanine or tryptophan at its end. The chain joins TRBV6-2 or TRBV6-3 to TRBJ2-7; weak D call: TRBD2 (6 bases). This CDR3 spans 13 amino acids. Per germline, CDR1 MNHEY and CDR2 SVGEGT. Between the trimmed V and J ends, which lost 8 bases and 2 bases, there was a span of 13 bases. The CDR3 is CASHNGGAYEQYL. Here the CDR3 DNA reads TGTGCCAGCCACAACGGGGGAGCCTACGAGCAGTACCTC.

At least ten counts were recorded for this clonotype. The chain has TRBV7-8 and TRBJ2-5; either TRBD1 or TRBD2 may fit D (6 bases each). The germline gives CDR1 SGHVS, CDR2 FQNEAQ. The CDR3 sequence is 16 residues long. Trimming took off 7 bases at V and 1 base at J, with 19 bases between the two ends. In DNA, the CDR3 is TGTGCCAGCACCCAGGGGACTCGGGGATTCCAAGAGACCCAGTACTTC. Its protein product is CASTQGTRGFQETQYF.

With regard to this clonotype: Just one base apart from a much larger clone, this may be a read error. The chain combines TRBV12-5 with TRBJ1-2, with 7 bases aligning to TRBD1. V shed 6 bases, J shed 8 bases, and the junction held 6 bases outside the gene matches. This CDR3 comprises 12 residues. Germline CDR1 LGHNT, CDR2 FRNRAP. This chain's CDR3 is CASGHRGGGYTF. The CDR3 bases are TGTGCTAGTGGCCACAGGGGAGGAGGCTACACCTTC.

This clonotype was picked up one time. The genes are TRBV29-1 and TRBJ2-4; no reliable D call. From germline, CDR1 is SQVTM and CDR2 ANQGSEA. Trimming took 6 bases from V and 2 from J, leaving 14 bases between them. The CDR3 has 14 residues. This CDR3 reads CSVRNTLPKNIQYF. In DNA form, the CDR3 reads TGCAGCGTCCGGAACACCCTACCCAAAAACATTCAGTACTTC.